This entry features one TCR beta chain sequence. The germline V gene has CDR1 LNHDA and CDR2 SQIVND (reference sequence). The CDR3 totals 16 residues. V dropped 3 bases and J dropped 2 bases, with 17 bases sitting between them. The entry originates in a study of cytomegalovirus exposure and HLA in healthy donors. Vbeta (60) and Jbeta (13) primers were used in the PCR. The table came from immunoSEQ multiplex PCR; TCRdb's copy has only in-frame clones and leaves some out. The sample holds about 160,000 clones. The sequencing input was PBMCs. V is TRBV19 and J is TRBJ2-7, with D perhaps matching TRBD2 (5 bases). The clonotype comes from a woman aged 45-60 years in good health and CMV-seronegative. The CDR3 nucleotides read TGTGCCAGTAGTATTCAGGCGGGCCCTCGGGCCTACGAGCAGTACTTC. This gives the protein CASSIQAGPRAYEQYF.